Shown below are 22 T cell receptor beta chains from a single sample sequenced in a study of early T cells in non-severe SARS-CoV-2 infection. TCRdb re-derived calls from the 5' RACE reads in MiXCR, one entry per CDR3 protein. Of approximately 70,000 distinct CDR3 sequences in the sample, more than 8% are singletons; the top ten hold 15% to 17%. Source: whole blood, taken at baseline. The receptors were gathered from an adult who was a healthcare worker with PCR-confirmed SARS-CoV-2 infection or an uninfected control (not recorded which).

The sample holds many counts of this clonotype. The rearrangement links TRBV10-3 to TRBJ2-5; 8 bases are shared with TRBD2. This CDR3 is 16 amino acids long. Unmatched junction bases numbered 6, after V lost 2 bases and J lost 1 base. Germline-derived CDR1 and CDR2 are ENHRY and SYGVKD. The CDR3 sequence: CAISEGSSGPQETQYF. CDR3 in DNA: TGTGCCATCAGTGAGGGGTCTAGCGGGCCCCAAGAGACCCAGTACTTC.

A few counts support this clonotype. V usage is TRBV6-2 or TRBV6-3 and J usage is TRBJ2-7; 9 bases align to TRBD1. The CDR3 extends over 17 amino acids. The ends lost 0 bases at V and 3 bases at J; junction bases unmatched: 9. Germline loops: CDR1 MNHEY, CDR2 SVGEGT. This CDR3 reads CASSYSKKRDRDYEQYF. CDR3 coding DNA: TGTGCCAGCAGTTACTCGAAAAAGAGGGACAGGGACTACGAGCAGTACTTC.

The chain couples TRBV10-3 to TRBJ2-7; possibly TRBD1 for D (6 bases). Germline CDR1 and CDR2: ENHRY and SYGVKD. Between the trimmed V and J ends, which lost 3 bases and 1 base, there was a span of 13 bases. This CDR3 comprises 15 residues. The CDR3 reads CAISDPRGTSYEQYF. In DNA, the CDR3 is TGTGCCATCAGTGACCCCAGGGGTACATCCTACGAGCAGTACTTC.

This clonotype has a handful of counts. V is TRBV19 and J is TRBJ1-5; TRBD1 might be the D (5 bases). V lost 6 bases and J 4 bases, leaving 13 bases between the germline ends. The CDR3 has 14 residues. The germline V gene has CDR1 LNHDA and CDR2 SQIVND (reference sequence). CDR3 sequence reads: CASSLTGGNQPQHF. For the CDR3, the DNA is TGTGCCAGTAGCTTAACCGGGGGGAATCAGCCCCAGCATTTT.

At least ten counts were recorded for this clonotype. V and J are TRBV7-2 and TRBJ2-1, with TRBD2 matching 13 bases. Germline V gene lookup returns CDR1 SGHTA and CDR2 FQGNSA. V shed 5 bases and J 4 bases; nucleotides not matched to a gene: 5. The CDR3 has 16 residues. The CDR3 loop is CASSHGLAGAYNEQFF. The CDR3 nucleotides read TGTGCCAGCAGCCATGGACTAGCGGGAGCGTACAATGAGCAGTTCTTC.

CDR3 nucleotides: TGCGCCAGCAGCTTAAGGCTGAATTTCTCCTACGAGCAGTACTTC. The encoded protein is CASSLRLNFSYEQYF. The V and J genes are TRBV5-1 and TRBJ2-7; D remains ambiguous. The CDR3 consists of 15 residues. Trimming left V 2 bases short and J 0 bases short, with 12 bases between. The germline V gene encodes CDR1 SGHRS and CDR2 YFSETQ.

The table lists this clonotype with a few counts. This rearrangement joins TRBV14 to TRBJ2-3; D gene unclear. CDR1 SGHDN and CDR2 FVKESK come from the germline V gene. The CDR3 sequence is 14 residues long. Between the trimmed V and J ends, which lost 2 bases and 2 bases, there was a span of 8 bases. Here the CDR3 DNA reads TGTGCCAGCAGCCAACCCGGCATCACAGATACGCAGTATTTT. It yields the protein CASSQPGITDTQYF.

This clonotype appeared a few times. The rearrangement uses TRBV12-3 or TRBV12-4 and TRBJ2-4, with TRBD2 identical over 8 bases. J gave up 2 bases and V 1 base, and 7 bases lay outside the gene matches. The CDR3 spans 17 residues. CDR3 bases: TGTGCCAGCAGTTTAGTTGACGGGAGGGCCCCCAAAAACATTCAGTACTTC. It translates to CASSLVDGRAPKNIQYF.

V gene TRBV5-1 combines with J gene TRBJ2-3, with D maybe TRBD2 (5 bases). The V gene's germline CDR1 is SGHRS and CDR2 YFSETQ. The CDR3 sequence is 12 residues long. Trimming left V 2 bases short and J 10 bases short, with 11 bases between. CDR3 DNA: TGCGCCAGCAGCTTAGAGGGCAATGCGCAGTATTTT. Protein: CASSLEGNAQYF. The entire variable domain, with the rest obtained from reference TRBV5-1 and TRBJ2-3, is as follows: KAGVTQTPRYLIKTRGQQVTLSCSPISGHRSVSWYQQTPGQGLQFLFEYFSETQRNKGNFPGRFSGRQFSNSRSEMNVSTLELGDSALYLCASSLEGNAQYFGPGTRLTVL.

This clonotype appeared many times. This rearrangement joins TRBV27 to TRBJ2-1; 8 bases agree with TRBD2. The CDR3 runs 16 residues. Germline CDR1 reads MNHEY; CDR2 reads SMNVEV (reference sequence). With 5 bases clipped from V and 4 bases from J, the junction kept 10 bases outside the gene matches. CDR3: CASSAPGSGIYNEQFF. CDR3 nucleotides: TGTGCCAGCAGTGCCCCCGGTAGCGGGATTTACAATGAGCAGTTCTTC.

This clonotype was counted a few times. This rearrangement joins TRBV7-2 to TRBJ2-5; unclear D gene. This CDR3 spans 13 amino acids. Trimming left V 7 bases short and J 5 bases short, with 14 bases between. Germline V lookup: CDR1 SGHTA, CDR2 FQGNSA. The CDR3 sequence: CASTRFPSETQYF. The CDR3 nucleotides are TGTGCCAGCACCCGGTTCCCCTCCGAGACCCAGTACTTC.

This clonotype was counted only a few times. J is TRBJ2-7 and V is TRBV10-3; no reliable D call. Germline lookup yields CDR1 ENHRY and CDR2 SYGVKD. The CDR3 is made up of 14 amino acids. Trimming took 0 bases from V and 5 from J, leaving 11 bases between them. CDR3 protein: CAISESMARDEQYF. DNA for the CDR3: TGTGCCATCAGTGAGTCGATGGCCAGAGACGAGCAGTACTTC.

The chain couples TRBV4-1 to TRBJ2-7; 7 positions match TRBD2. The CDR3 is 13 amino acids. The V and J ends lost 2 bases and 2 bases, in that order; junction bases with no gene match: 0. Germline lookup yields CDR1 MGHRA and CDR2 YSYEKL. The CDR3 reads CASSQLAAYEQYF. The CDR3 nucleotides read TGCGCCAGCAGCCAACTAGCGGCCTACGAGCAGTACTTC.

In its sample, this clonotype was seen many times. The chain joins TRBV29-1 to TRBJ1-2; the D gene is possibly TRBD1 (5 bases). Germline-derived CDR1 and CDR2 are SQVTM and ANQGSEA. Trimming removed 7 bases from V and 5 bases from J, with 23 bases in between. The CDR3 is 15 amino acids. The CDR3 DNA reads TGCAGCGAAGCTCCCAGGGATCAACTAATGTATGGCTACACCTTC. Translating gives CSEAPRDQLMYGYTF.

This clonotype was seen many times. The rearrangement links TRBV3-1 to TRBJ2-6, with D hard to call. This CDR3 has 18 amino acids. The germline V gene encodes CDR1 LGHDT and CDR2 YNNKEL (reference sequence). V lost 0 bases and J 0 bases, leaving 12 bases between the germline ends. This CDR3 is CASSQEPLSSSGANVLTF. The CDR3 bases are TGTGCCAGCAGCCAAGAGCCCCTCTCAAGCTCTGGGGCCAACGTCCTGACTTTC.

This clonotype came up many times. The chain is built from TRBV5-5 and TRBJ1-2; no clear D gene. The germline V gene has CDR1 SGHKS and CDR2 YYEKEE (reference sequence). Deletions cut 4 bases from V and 1 base from J, with 11 bases between. The CDR3 totals 14 residues. DNA of the CDR3: TGTGCCAGCAGCCGCGGACGTGGTAACTATGGCTACACCTTC. It yields the protein CASSRGRGNYGYTF.

This clonotype was observed at least ten times. The genes are TRBV25-1 and TRBJ2-7; D not resolved. This CDR3 has 14 amino acids. The V end was cut by 5 bases, the J end by 5 bases, with 16 bases between. Germline CDR1 is MGHDK and CDR2 is SYGVNS. CDR3 sequence (DNA): TGTGCCAGCAGTCTTACTTTTAGAACCGACGAGCAGTACTTC. It translates to CASSLTFRTDEQYF.

This chain joins TRBV6-5 and TRBJ1-1, with 8 bases matching TRBD1. The CDR3 totals 13 residues. V trimming: 5 bases; J trimming: 4 bases; junction bases outside the gene matches: 3. Per germline, CDR1 MNHEY and CDR2 SVGAGI. In DNA form, the CDR3 reads TGTGCCAGCAGTCACAGGGGGAGCACTGAAGCTTTCTTT. It yields the protein CASSHRGSTEAFF.

This clonotype was detected a few times. The rearrangement links TRBV12-3 or TRBV12-4 to TRBJ2-7, with D hard to call. Trimming pared 6 bases from V and 6 bases from J, leaving 9 bases between. This CDR3 contains 11 residues. The CDR3 DNA reads TGTGCCAGCAGCCTCGGTTCCGAGCAGTACTTC. Protein sequence: CASSLGSEQYF.

This clonotype has at least ten counts. The V gene is TRBV7-8, the J gene TRBJ2-1, with 7 bases that match TRBD1. The CDR3 spans 16 residues. J gave up 8 bases and V 5 bases, and 15 bases lay outside the gene matches. CDR1 and CDR2 (germline): SGHVS, FQNEAQ. CDR3 DNA: TGTGCCAGCAGCAAAGACAGGGCAAGGTCGTTCGATGAGCAGTTCTTC. Translated: CASSKDRARSFDEQFF. The variable domain in full, completed from reference TRBV7-8 and TRBJ2-1, reads GAGVSQSPRYKVAKRGQDVALRCDPISGHVSLFWYQQALGQGPEFLTYFQNEAQLDKSGLPSDRFFAERPEGSVSTLKIQRTQQEDSAVYLCASSKDRARSFDEQFFGPGTRLTVL.

This clonotype has at least ten counts. J is TRBJ1-2 and V is TRBV7-2; 7 nucleotides agree with TRBD1. Trimming took 1 base from V and 6 from J; bases not matched to a gene: 11. The CDR3 sequence is 16 residues long. Germline loops: CDR1 SGHTA, CDR2 FQGNSA. CDR3 nucleotides: TGTGCCAGCAGCTTAGTGTCGACAGGGAGTAAGGATGGCTACACCTTC. This sequence encodes CASSLVSTGSKDGYTF. The full variable domain, in which reference TRBV7-2 and TRBJ1-2 provide the parts outside the CDR3, is GAGVSQSPSNKVTEKGKDVELRCDPISGHTALYWYRQSLGQGLEFLIYFQGNSAPDKSGLPSDRFSAERTGGSVSTLTIQRTQQEDSAVYLCASSLVSTGSKDGYTFGSGTRLTVV.

This clonotype was counted at least ten times. The chain uses TRBV7-8 and TRBJ2-3; 12 positions agree with TRBD2. The CDR3 spans 15 residues. Trimming removed 5 bases from V and 7 bases from J; junction bases left unmatched: 7. The germline gives CDR1 SGHVS, CDR2 FQNEAQ. CDR3 in DNA: TGTGCCAGCAGCACAGGACTAGCGGGACAGTATACGCAGTATTTT. Protein: CASSTGLAGQYTQYF.